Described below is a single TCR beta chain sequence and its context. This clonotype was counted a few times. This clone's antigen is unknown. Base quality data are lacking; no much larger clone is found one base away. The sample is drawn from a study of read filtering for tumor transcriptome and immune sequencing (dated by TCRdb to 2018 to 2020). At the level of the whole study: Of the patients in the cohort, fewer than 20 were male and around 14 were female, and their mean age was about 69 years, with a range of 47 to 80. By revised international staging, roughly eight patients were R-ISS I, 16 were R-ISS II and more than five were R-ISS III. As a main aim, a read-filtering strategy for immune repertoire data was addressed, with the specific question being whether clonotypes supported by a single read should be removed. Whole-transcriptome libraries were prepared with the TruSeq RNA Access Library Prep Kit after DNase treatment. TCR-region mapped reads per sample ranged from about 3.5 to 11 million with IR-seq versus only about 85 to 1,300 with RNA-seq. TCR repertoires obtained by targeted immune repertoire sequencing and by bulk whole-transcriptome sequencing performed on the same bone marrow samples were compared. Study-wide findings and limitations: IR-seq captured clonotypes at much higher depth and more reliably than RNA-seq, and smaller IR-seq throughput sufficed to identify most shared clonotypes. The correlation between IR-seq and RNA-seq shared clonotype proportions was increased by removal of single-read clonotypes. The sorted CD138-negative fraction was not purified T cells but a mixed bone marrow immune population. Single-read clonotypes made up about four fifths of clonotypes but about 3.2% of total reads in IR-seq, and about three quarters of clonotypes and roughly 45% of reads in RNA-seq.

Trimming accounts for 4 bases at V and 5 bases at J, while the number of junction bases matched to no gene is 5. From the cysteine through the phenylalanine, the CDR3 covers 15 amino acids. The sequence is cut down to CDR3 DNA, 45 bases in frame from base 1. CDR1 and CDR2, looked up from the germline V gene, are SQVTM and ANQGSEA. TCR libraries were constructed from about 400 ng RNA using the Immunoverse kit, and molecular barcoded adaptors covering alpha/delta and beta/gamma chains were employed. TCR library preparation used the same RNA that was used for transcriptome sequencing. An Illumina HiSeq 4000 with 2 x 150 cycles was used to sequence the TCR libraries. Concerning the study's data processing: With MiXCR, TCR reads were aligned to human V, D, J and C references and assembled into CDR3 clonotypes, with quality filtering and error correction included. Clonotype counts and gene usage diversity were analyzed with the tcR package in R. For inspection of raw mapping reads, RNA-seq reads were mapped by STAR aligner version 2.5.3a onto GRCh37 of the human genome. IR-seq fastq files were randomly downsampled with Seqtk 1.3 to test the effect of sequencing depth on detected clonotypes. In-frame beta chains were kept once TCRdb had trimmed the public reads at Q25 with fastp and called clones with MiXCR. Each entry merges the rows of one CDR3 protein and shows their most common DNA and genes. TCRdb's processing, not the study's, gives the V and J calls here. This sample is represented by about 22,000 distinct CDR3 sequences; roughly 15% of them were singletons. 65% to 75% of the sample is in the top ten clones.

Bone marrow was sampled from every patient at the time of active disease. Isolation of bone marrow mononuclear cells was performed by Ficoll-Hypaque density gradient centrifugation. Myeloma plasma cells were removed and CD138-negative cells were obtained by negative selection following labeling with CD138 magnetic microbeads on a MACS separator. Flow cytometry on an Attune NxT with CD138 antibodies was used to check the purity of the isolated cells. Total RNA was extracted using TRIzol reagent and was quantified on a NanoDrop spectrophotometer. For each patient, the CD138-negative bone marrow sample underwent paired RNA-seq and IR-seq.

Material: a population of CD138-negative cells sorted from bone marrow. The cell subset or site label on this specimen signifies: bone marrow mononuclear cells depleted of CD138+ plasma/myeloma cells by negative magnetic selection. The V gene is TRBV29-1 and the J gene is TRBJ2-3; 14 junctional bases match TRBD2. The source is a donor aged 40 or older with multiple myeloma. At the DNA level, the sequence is TGCAGCGTTGTAGGACTAGCGGGAGGAATAGATACGCAGTATTTT. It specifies CSVVGLAGGIDTQYF.